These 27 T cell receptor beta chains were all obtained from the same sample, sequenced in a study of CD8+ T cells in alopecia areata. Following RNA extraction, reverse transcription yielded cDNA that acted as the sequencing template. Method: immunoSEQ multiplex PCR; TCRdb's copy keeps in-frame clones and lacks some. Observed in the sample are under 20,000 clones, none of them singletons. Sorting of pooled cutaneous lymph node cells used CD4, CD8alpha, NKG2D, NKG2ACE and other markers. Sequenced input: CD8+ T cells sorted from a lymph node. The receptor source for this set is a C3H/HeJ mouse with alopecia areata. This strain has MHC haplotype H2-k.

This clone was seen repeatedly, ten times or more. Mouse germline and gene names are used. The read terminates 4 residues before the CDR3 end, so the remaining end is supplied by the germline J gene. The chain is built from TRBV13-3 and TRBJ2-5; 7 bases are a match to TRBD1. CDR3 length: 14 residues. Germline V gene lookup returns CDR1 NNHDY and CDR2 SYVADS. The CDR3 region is CASRLQGRGDTQYF. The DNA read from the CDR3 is TGTGCCAGCAGGCTACAGGGGAGAGGGGAC.

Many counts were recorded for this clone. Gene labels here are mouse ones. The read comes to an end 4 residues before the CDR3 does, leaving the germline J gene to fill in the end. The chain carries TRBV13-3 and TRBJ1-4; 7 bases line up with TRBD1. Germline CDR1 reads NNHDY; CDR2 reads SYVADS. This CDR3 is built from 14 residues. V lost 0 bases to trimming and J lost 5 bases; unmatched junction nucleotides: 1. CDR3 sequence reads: CASSDEQGNERLFF. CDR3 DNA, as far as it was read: TGTGCCAGCAGTGATGAACAGGGGAACGAA.

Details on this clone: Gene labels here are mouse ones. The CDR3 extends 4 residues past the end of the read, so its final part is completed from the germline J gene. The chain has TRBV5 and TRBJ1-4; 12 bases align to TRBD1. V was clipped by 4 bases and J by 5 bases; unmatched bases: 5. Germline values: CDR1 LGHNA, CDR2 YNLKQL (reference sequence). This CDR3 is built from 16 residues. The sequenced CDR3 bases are TGTGCCAGCAGCCGCCGGGACAGGGGGCGAAACGAA. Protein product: CASSRRDRGRNE. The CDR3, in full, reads CASSRRDRGRNERLFF.

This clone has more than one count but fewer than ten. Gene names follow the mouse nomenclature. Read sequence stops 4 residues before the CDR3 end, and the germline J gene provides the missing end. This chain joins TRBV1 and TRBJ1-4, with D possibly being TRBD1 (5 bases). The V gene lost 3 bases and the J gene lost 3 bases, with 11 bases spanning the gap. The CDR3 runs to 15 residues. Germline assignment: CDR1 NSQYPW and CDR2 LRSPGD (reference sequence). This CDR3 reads CTCSASREANERLFF. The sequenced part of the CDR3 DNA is TGCACCTGCAGTGCTTCCAGGGAGGCCAACGAA.

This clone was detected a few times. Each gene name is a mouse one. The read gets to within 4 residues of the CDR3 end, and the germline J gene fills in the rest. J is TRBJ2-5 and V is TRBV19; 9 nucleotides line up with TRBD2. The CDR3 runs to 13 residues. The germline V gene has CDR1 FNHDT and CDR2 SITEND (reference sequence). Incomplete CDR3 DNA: TGTGCCAGCACCCCGACTGGGGGAGAC. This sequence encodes CASTPTGGD. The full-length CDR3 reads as CASTPTGGDTQYF.

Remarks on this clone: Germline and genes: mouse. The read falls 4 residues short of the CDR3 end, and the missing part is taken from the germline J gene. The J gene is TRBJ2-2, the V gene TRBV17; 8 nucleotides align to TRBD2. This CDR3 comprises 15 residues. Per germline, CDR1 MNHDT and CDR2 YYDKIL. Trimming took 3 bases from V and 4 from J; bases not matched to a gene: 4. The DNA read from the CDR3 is TGTGCTAGCAGTAGTGGACTGGGAGGCACCGGG. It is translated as CASSSGLGGTG. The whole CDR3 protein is CASSSGLGGTGQLYF.

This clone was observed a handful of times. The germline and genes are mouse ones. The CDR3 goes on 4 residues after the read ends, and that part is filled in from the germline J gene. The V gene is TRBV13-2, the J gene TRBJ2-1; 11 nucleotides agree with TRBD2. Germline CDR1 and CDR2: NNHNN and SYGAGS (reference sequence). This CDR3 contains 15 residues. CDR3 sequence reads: CASGELGGRGAEQFF. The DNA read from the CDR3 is TGTGCCAGCGGTGAACTGGGGGGGCGCGGGGCT.

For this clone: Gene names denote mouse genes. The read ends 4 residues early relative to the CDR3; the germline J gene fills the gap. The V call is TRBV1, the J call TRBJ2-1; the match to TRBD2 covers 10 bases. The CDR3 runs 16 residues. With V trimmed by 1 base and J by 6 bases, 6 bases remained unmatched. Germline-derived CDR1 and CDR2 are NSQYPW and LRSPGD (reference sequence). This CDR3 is CTCSAALGGRGAEQFF. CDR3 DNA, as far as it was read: TGCACCTGCAGTGCAGCCCTGGGGGGGCGCGGTGCT. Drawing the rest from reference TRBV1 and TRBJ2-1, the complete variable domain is VTLLEQNPRWRLVPRGQAVNLRCILKNSQYPWMSWYQQDLQKQLQWLFTLRSPGDKEVKSLPGADYLATRVTDTELRLQVANMSQGRTLYCTCSAALGGRGAEQFFGPGTRLTVL.

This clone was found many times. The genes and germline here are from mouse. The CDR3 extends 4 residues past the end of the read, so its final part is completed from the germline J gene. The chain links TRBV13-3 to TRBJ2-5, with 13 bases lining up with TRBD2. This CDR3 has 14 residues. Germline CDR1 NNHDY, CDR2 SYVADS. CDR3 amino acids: CASRGLGGRDTQYF. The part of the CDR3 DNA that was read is TGTGCCAGCAGAGGACTGGGGGGGCGCGAC. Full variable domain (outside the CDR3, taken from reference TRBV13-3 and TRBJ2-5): EAAVTQSPRSKVAVTGGKVTLSCHQTNNHDYMYWYRQDTGHGLRLIHYSYVADSTEKGDIPDGYKASRPSQENFSLILELASLSQTAVYFCASRGLGGRDTQYFGPGTRLLVL.

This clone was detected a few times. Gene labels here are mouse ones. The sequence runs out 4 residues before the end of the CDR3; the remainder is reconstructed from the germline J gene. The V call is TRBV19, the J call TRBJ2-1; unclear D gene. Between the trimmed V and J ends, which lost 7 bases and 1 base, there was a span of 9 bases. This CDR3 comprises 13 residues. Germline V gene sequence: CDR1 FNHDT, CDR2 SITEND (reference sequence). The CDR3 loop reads CASATRNYAEQFF. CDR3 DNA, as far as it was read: TGTGCCAGCGCGACAAGAAACTATGCT. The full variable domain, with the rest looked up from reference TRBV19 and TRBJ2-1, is GGIITQTPKFLIGQEGQKLTLKCQQNFNHDTMYWYRQDSGKGLRLIYYSITENDLQKGDLSEGYDASREKKSSFSLTVTSAQKNEMAVFLCASATRNYAEQFFGPGTRLTVL.

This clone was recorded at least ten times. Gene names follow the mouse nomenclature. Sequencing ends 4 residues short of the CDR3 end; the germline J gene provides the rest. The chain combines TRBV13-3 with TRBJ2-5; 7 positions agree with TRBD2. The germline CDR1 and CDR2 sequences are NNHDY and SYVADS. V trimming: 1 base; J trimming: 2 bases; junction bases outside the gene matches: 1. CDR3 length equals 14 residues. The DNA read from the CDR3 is TGTGCCAGCAGTGATCACTGGGGCCAAGAC. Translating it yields CASSDHWGQD. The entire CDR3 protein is CASSDHWGQDTQYF. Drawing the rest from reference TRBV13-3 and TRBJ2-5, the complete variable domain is EAAVTQSPRSKVAVTGGKVTLSCHQTNNHDYMYWYRQDTGHGLRLIHYSYVADSTEKGDIPDGYKASRPSQENFSLILELASLSQTAVYFCASSDHWGQDTQYFGPGTRLLVL.

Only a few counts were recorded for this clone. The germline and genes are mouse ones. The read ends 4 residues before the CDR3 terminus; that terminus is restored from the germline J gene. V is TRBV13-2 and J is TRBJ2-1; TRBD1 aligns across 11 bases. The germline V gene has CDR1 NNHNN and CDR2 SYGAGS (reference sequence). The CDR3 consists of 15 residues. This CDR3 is CASGDAWTGGAEQFF. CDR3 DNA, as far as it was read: TGTGCCAGCGGTGATGCTTGGACAGGGGGCGCT.

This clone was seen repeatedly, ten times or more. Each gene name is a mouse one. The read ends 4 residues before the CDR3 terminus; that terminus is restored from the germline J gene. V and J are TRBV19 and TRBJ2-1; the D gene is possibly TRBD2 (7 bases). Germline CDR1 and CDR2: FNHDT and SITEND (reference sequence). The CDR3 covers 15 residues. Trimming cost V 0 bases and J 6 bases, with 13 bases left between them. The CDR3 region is CASSIGRGGFAEQFF. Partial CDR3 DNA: TGTGCCAGCAGTATAGGGAGGGGGGGATTTGCT.

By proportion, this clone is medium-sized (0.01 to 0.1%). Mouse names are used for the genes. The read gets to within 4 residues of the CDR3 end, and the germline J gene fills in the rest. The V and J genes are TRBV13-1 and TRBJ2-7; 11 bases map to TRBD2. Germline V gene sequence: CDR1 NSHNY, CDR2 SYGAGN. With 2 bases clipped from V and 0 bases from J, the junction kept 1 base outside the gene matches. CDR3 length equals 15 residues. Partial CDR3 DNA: TGTGCCAGCAGTGAGGGACTGGGGGACTCCTAT. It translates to CASSEGLGDSY. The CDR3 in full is CASSEGLGDSYEQYF.

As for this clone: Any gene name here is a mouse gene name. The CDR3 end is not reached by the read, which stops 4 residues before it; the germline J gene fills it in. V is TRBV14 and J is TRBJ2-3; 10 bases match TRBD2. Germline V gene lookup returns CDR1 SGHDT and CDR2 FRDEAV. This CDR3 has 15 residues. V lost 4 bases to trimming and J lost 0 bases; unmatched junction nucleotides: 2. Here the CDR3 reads CASSPGLGSAETLYF. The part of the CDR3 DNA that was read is TGTGCCAGCAGTCCGGGACTGGGGAGTGCAGAA.

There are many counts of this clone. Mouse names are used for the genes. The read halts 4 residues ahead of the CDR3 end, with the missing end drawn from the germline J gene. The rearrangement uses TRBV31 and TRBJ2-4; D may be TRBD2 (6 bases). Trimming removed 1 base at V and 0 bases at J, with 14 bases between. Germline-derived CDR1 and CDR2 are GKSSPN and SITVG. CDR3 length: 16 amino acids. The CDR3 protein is CAWSPTGWGSQNTLYF. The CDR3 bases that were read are TGTGCCTGGAGTCCCACCGGCTGGGGAAGTCAAAAC.

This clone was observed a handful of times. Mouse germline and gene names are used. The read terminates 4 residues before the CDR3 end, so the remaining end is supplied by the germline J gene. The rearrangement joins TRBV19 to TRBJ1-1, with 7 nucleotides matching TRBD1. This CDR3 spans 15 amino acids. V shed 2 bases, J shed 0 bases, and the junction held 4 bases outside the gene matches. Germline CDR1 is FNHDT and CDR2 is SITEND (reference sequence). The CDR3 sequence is CASSIRQGANTEVFF. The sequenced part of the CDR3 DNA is TGTGCCAGCAGTATCCGACAGGGAGCAAACACA.

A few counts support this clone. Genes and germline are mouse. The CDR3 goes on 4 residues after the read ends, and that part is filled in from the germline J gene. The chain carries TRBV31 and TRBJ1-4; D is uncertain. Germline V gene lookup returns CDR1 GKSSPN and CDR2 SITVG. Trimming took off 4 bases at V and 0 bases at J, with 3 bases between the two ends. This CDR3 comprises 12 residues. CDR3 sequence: CAWTISNERLFF. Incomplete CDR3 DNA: TGTGCCTGGACAATTTCCAACGAA.

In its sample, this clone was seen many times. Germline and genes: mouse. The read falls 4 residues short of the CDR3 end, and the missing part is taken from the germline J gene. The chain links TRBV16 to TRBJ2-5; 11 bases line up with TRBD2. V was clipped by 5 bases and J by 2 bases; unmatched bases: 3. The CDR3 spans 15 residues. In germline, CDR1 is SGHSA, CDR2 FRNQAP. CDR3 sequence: CASSPDWGGQDTQYF. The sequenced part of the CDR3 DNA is TGTGCAAGCAGCCCAGACTGGGGGGGCCAAGAC.

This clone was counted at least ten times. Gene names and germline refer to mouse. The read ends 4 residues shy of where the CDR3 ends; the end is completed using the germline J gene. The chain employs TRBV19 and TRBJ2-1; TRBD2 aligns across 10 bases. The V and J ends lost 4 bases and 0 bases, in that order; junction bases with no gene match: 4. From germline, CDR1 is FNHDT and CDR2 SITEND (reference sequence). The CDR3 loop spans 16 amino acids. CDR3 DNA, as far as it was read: TGTGCCAGCAGTTCCCGGGACTGGGGTAACTATGCT. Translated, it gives CASSSRDWGNYA. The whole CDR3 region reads CASSSRDWGNYAEQFF.

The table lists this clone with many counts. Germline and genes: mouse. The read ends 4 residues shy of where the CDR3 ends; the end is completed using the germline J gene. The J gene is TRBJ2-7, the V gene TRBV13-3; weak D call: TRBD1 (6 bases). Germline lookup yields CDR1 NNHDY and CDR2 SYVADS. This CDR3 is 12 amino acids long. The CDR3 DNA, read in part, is TGTGCCAGCAGTGATCAGGGGTAT. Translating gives CASSDQGY. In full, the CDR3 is CASSDQGYEQYF.

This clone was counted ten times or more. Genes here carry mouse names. The CDR3 DNA, read in part, is TGTGCTAGCAGTTTCCCCGTGGACTGGAAAGAC. Protein sequence: CASSFPVDWKD. Given in full, the CDR3 is CASSFPVDWKDTQYF. The chain employs TRBV29 and TRBJ2-5, with 7 bases aligning to TRBD2. The read halts 4 residues ahead of the CDR3 end, with the missing end drawn from the germline J gene. Germline V lookup: CDR1 MSHET, CDR2 SYDVDS. CDR3 length: 15 residues.

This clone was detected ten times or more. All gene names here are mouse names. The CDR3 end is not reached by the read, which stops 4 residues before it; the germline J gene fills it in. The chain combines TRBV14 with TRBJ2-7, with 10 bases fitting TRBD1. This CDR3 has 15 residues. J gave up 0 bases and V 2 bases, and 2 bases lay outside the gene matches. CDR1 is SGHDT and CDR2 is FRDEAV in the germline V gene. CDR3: CASSLGQGSSYEQYF. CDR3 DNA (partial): TGTGCCAGCAGTTTGGGACAGGGGTCCTCCTAT.

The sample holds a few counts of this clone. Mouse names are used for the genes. The sequenced CDR3 bases are TGTGCCAGCAGCCCCCGACTGGGGGGCTCCTAT. Its translation is CASSPRLGGSY. The complete CDR3 protein is CASSPRLGGSYEQYF. J is TRBJ2-7 and V is TRBV5; 10 bases are a match to TRBD2. The sequenced fragment ends 4 residues before the CDR3 boundary, so the rest is inferred from the germline J gene. The ends lost 4 bases at V and 0 bases at J; junction bases unmatched: 3. The CDR3 length is 15 residues. Per germline, CDR1 LGHNA and CDR2 YNLKQL (reference sequence).

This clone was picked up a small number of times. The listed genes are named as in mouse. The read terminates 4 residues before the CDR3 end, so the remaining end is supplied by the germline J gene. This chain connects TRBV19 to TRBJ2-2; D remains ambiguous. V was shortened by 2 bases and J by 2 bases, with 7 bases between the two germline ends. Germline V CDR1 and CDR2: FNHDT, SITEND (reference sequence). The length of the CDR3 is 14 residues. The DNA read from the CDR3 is TGTGCCAGCAGTATTCTGGAGAACACCGGG. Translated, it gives CASSILENTG. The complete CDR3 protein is CASSILENTGQLYF.

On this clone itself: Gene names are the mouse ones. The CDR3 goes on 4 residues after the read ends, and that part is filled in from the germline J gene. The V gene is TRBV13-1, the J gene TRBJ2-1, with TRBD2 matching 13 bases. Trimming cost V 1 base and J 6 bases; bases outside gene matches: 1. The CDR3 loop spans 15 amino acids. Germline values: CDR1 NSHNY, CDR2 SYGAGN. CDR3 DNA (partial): TGTGCCAGCAGTGATTGGACTGGGGGGGCTGCT. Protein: CASSDWTGGAA. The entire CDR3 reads CASSDWTGGAAEQFF.

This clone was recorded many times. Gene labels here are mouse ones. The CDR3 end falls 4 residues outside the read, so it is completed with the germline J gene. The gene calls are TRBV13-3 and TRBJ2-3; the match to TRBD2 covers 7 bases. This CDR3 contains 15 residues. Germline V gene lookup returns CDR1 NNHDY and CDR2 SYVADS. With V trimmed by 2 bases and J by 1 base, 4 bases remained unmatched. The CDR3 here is CASSETGIGAETLYF. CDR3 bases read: TGTGCCAGCAGTGAGACTGGGATTGGTGCAGAA.